Listed here is a single T cell receptor beta chain. The antigen is unknown. Other nucleotide sequences from this sample produce the same CDR3. The assay was immunoSEQ multiplex PCR, and TCRdb's table has in-frame clones only and misses some. The table shows roughly 100,000 clones, with roughly nine tenths occurring only once. V was cut by 0 bases and J by 2 bases, with 3 bases left in between. Germline V gene lookup returns CDR1 SGHRS and CDR2 YFSETQ. The CDR3 contains 12 residues. This sample was included in a study of PD-1 blockade in classical Hodgkin lymphoma. About the study: Patients got intravenous nivolumab 3 mg/kg every 2 weeks.

Findings and caveats of the study: It was reported that newly diagnosed patients had less baseline TCR diversity than healthy donors. In CD4+ cells, TCR diversity went up significantly by C4D1, but in CD8+ cells it did not.

Indicated time point: cycle 4 day 1 (C4D1), after less than 7 weeks of nivolumab. Every patient relapsed after autologous stem cell transplantation, and brentuximab vedotin exposure varied. The study recorded best responses of complete response, partial response or progressive disease. The sequencing here drew on peripheral blood mononuclear cells (PBMCs), taken before the fourth cycle of nivolumab. The chain employs TRBV5-1 and TRBJ2-7, with D unclear. This clonotype was obtained from a human donor with classical Hodgkin lymphoma. The CDR3 DNA follows: TGCGCCAGCAGCTTGGGGGCCTACGAGCAGTACTTC. Translation: CASSLGAYEQYF.